Following are 5 T cell receptor beta chains from one sample sequenced in a study of blood T cell repertoires in COVID-19. Sequenced by immunoSEQ multiplex PCR; TCRdb stores in-frame clones only, minus some. The table shows almost 250,000 clones, with more than 75% occurring only once. The sequenced material came from peripheral blood. Receptor source: a woman aged 80 or older with COVID-19, enrolled during active disease.

The genes are TRBV10-3 and TRBJ1-1; 8 nucleotides agree with TRBD1. Germline V gene data show CDR1 as ENHRY and CDR2 as SYGVKD. The CDR3 runs to 16 residues. Trimming took 4 bases from V and 4 from J; bases not matched to a gene: 11. CDR3 amino acids: CAISAGGLLRGTEAFF. CDR3 nucleotide sequence: TGTGCCATCAGTGCAGGGGGCCTCCTCCGGGGCACTGAAGCTTTCTTT.

The chain couples TRBV6-5 to TRBJ1-5; no clear D gene. This CDR3 has 13 amino acids. CDR1 is MNHEY, CDR2 SVGAGI, per germline. Trimming pared 5 bases from V and 3 bases from J, leaving 8 bases between. This CDR3 is CASSNQINQPQHF. The CDR3 coding sequence is TGTGCCAGCAGTAATCAGATCAATCAGCCCCAGCATTTT.

The count of this clone is one. V usage is TRBV6-1 and J usage is TRBJ1-5; D remains ambiguous. V lost 1 base, J lost 4 bases, and 8 bases lay in between. There are 14 residues in the CDR3. Per the germline V gene, CDR1 is MNHNS and CDR2 is SASEGT. The CDR3 is CASSEVGLNQPQHF. The CDR3 nucleotides are TGTGCCAGCAGTGAAGTTGGGCTTAATCAGCCCCAGCATTTT.

The chain joins TRBV6-1 to TRBJ2-2, with 7 bases lining up with TRBD1. V was clipped by 4 bases and J by 2 bases; unmatched bases: 7. The CDR3 has 16 amino acids. Looked up from germline, CDR1 is MNHNS and CDR2 is SASEGT. The CDR3 loop is CASSVGHRGNTGELFF. The CDR3 DNA is TGTGCCAGCAGTGTTGGTCACAGGGGTAACACCGGGGAGCTGTTTTTT.

This chain joins TRBV29-1 and TRBJ2-1, with D perhaps TRBD2 (5 bases). The CDR3 sequence is 11 residues long. V was clipped by 8 bases and J by 7 bases, with 12 bases between them. Per the germline V gene, CDR1 is SQVTM and CDR2 is ANQGSEA. The chain's CDR3 is CSSRGGNEQFF. CDR3 DNA sequence: TGCAGCTCCCGGGGTGGGAATGAGCAGTTCTTC.